A selection of T cell receptor beta chains follows, all from one sample in a study of T cells in Graves' hyperthyroidism and ophthalmopathy. MiXCR, applied by TCRdb to the multiplex PCR reads, yields one record per CDR3 protein. Of approximately 300,000 distinct CDR3 sequences listed, about 15% are singletons. The sample was blood. These receptor sequences come from a young man with Graves' hyperthyroidism. Each CDR3 is given without its conserved first and last residue.

V gene,CDR3 protein
TRBV28,ASDMRYNQPQH
TRBV5-8,ASSREGGEQY
TRBV5-1,ASSWTTSGYEQY
TRBV29-1,SAGGGMETEAF
TRBV29-1,SVERFGDRGTDTQY
TRBV27,ASSLSEGVREKLF
TRBV30,APQNRFYERY
TRBV19,ASSRRLAIHEQY
TRBV19,ASSITRTDTQY
TRBV5-6,ASSARTALNEKLF
TRBV3-1,ASSLWTAYNSPLH
TRBV11-2,ASRLGTGWTYEQY
TRBV13,ASSVGQGNTYEQY
TRBV5-1,ASTPTGNPGNEQF
TRBV27,ASSLGHEAF
TRBV5-1,ASSQGQGITDTQY
TRBV27,ASSLGTRGWYNEQF
TRBV30,AWSSGSSYEQY
TRBV18,ASSPLQDTQY
TRBV24-1,ATSDPGLAGDGGEQF
TRBV14,ASSQMTGGSEAF
TRBV7-9,ASSLEGGPHNEQF
TRBV10-3,AISGRTGARDGEQY
TRBV2,ASGRLAGTGTQY
TRBV20-1,SARDQGAASTDTQY
TRBV10-3,AISGFRVRNEQY
TRBV12-3/TRBV12-4,ASSLSGGWEKLF
TRBV27,ASISGLGANVLT
TRBV28,ASSLGSRAIAF
TRBV12-3/TRBV12-4,ASTPNGNQPQH
TRBV12-3/TRBV12-4,ASSEGGRVNEQF
TRBV27,ASLSGGTTDTQY
TRBV14,ASSQVVRQGTYNEQF
TRBV6-1,ASEAGGATGELF
TRBV3-1,ASSESGGNTIY
TRBV30,AWSVRGRTEAF
TRBV24-1,ATSRQGATEAF
TRBV15,ATSRDRPGSSYEQY
TRBV7-9,ASSSTPGLAAQETQY
TRBV3-1,ASSQANPPHEQF
TRBV7-9,ASSPKAGVRIYNEQF
TRBV20-1,SARAEASGSHEQY